The 27 T cell receptor beta chains listed next were all sequenced from one sample in a study of cytomegalovirus exposure and HLA in healthy donors. Primers: 60 Vbeta forward and 13 Jbeta reverse. The protocol was immunoSEQ multiplex PCR, while the TCRdb copy is restricted to in-frame clones and leaves out a portion. The sample contains tens of thousands of clones, roughly 86% of which appear only once. Sequenced input: PBMCs. The receptors derive from a man aged 18 to 29 in good health and CMV-seronegative.

The chain uses TRBV5-1 and TRBJ2-7; 11 bases map to TRBD2. The germline V gene encodes CDR1 SGHRS and CDR2 YFSETQ. The V segment lost 4 bases and the J segment 1 base; nucleotides outside the gene matches: 13. There are 18 residues in the CDR3. The CDR3 DNA reads as TGCGCCAGCAGCCCCCAGGGACTAGCGGAGGAGGGTTCCTACGAGCAGTACTTC. Translating it yields CASSPQGLAEEGSYEQYF. The whole variable domain, remainder taken from reference TRBV5-1 and TRBJ2-7, is KAGVTQTPRYLIKTRGQQVTLSCSPISGHRSVSWYQQTPGQGLQFLFEYFSETQRNKGNFPGRFSGRQFSNSRSEMNVSTLELGDSALYLCASSPQGLAEEGSYEQYFGPGTRLTVT.

The V call is TRBV25-1, the J call TRBJ2-1; 10 bases are a match to TRBD1. The CDR3 consists of 15 residues. CDR1 and CDR2 (germline): MGHDK, SYGVNS. Trimming removed 3 bases from V and 9 bases from J; junction bases left unmatched: 8. CDR3 loop: CASSEGQGRVGEQFF. The CDR3 nucleotides read TGTGCCAGCAGTGAGGGACAGGGGAGGGTCGGTGAGCAGTTCTTC.

This chain's CDR3 is CASSLDGIALDYEQYF. The CDR3 DNA sequence: TGTGCCAGCAGCTTGGACGGGATCGCCTTGGACTACGAGCAGTACTTC. V usage is TRBV5-4 and J usage is TRBJ2-7, with D possibly TRBD2 on 5 matching bases. Germline values: CDR1 SGHNT, CDR2 YYREEE (reference sequence). The CDR3 length is 16 residues. Trimming removed 0 bases at V and 3 bases at J, with 16 bases between.

The J gene is TRBJ1-3, the V gene TRBV7-9; D is unresolved. Germline CDR1 SEHNR, CDR2 FQNEAQ (reference sequence). This CDR3 is 16 amino acids long. Trimming cost V 3 bases and J 0 bases, with 12 bases left between them. The CDR3 here is CASSFEAGVSGNTIYF. Here the CDR3 DNA reads TGTGCCAGCAGCTTCGAGGCGGGAGTCTCTGGAAACACCATATATTTT.

In its sample, this clone was seen a few times. This rearrangement joins TRBV5-1 to TRBJ1-1; TRBD1 agrees at 9 bases. V gave up 4 bases and J gave up 6 bases; unmatched junction bases: 7. The germline gives CDR1 SGHRS, CDR2 YFSETQ. The CDR3 runs to 14 residues. The CDR3 protein is CASSRTGASSEAFF. CDR3 bases: TGCGCCAGCAGCCGGACAGGGGCGAGTTCTGAAGCTTTCTTT.

This chain joins TRBV2 and TRBJ2-7; 7 positions match TRBD1. The ends lost 9 bases at V and 2 bases at J; junction bases unmatched: 16. Looked up from germline, CDR1 is SNHLY and CDR2 is FYNNEI. There are 16 residues in the CDR3. The CDR3 DNA follows: TGTGCCAGGGAACCGGTACACAGGGGAAGAACCTACGAGCAGTACTTC. Its protein is CAREPVHRGRTYEQYF.

The chain joins TRBV30 to TRBJ2-2; 13 nucleotides agree with TRBD2. Germline-derived CDR1 and CDR2 are GTSNPN and SVGIG (reference sequence). This CDR3 contains 15 residues. Trimming took 5 bases from V and 6 from J; bases not matched to a gene: 6. The CDR3 is CAWRKGLAGPGELFF. In nucleotides, the CDR3 is TGTGCCTGGCGAAAGGGACTAGCGGGGCCCGGGGAGCTGTTTTTT.

This sequence joins TRBV28 and TRBJ1-2; a possible D gene is TRBD1 (6 bases). The CDR3 is 12 residues long. Germline-derived CDR1 and CDR2 are MDHEN and SYDVKM. V was trimmed by 5 bases and J by 7 bases, leaving 11 bases between them. CDR3 sequence (DNA): TGTGCCAGCAGTCCCAGGGGTAGTGGCTACACCTTC. Its translation is CASSPRGSGYTF.

The J gene is TRBJ1-2, the V gene TRBV9, with 8 nucleotides matching TRBD1. The germline V gene has CDR1 SGDLS and CDR2 YYNGEE. The V gene end was trimmed by 1 base and the J gene end by 7 bases; junction bases not matched to a gene: 12. The CDR3 loop spans 16 amino acids. This CDR3 reads CASSVTPGTGRGGYTF. CDR3 in DNA: TGTGCCAGCAGCGTAACTCCGGGGACAGGCCGGGGTGGCTACACCTTC.

The J gene is TRBJ2-7, the V gene TRBV7-3, with D maybe TRBD2 (6 bases). Trimming left V 5 bases short and J 3 bases short, with 20 bases between. The CDR3 loop spans 16 amino acids. Per germline, CDR1 SGHTA and CDR2 FQGTGA. The CDR3 is CASSEGGMTSGYEQYF. The DNA of the CDR3 is TGTGCCAGCAGCGAAGGTGGCATGACTAGTGGCTACGAGCAGTACTTC.

The V gene is TRBV12-5, the J gene TRBJ1-1, with 10 bases that match TRBD1. CDR3 length: 14 residues. The ends lost 6 bases at V and 4 bases at J; junction bases unmatched: 5. CDR1 is LGHNT and CDR2 is FRNRAP in the germline V gene. For the CDR3, the DNA is TGTGCTAGTGGGGGGGACAGGGGAGGCACTGAAGCTTTCTTT. This translates into CASGGDRGGTEAFF.

The DNA for the CDR3 is TGTGCCAGCAGCCAAAACAGGGCCGGGGGGGGCTACACCTTC. Amino acid sequence: CASSQNRAGGGYTF. The V call is TRBV14, the J call TRBJ1-2, with D maybe TRBD1 (6 bases). V shed 2 bases and J shed 8 bases, with 15 bases lying between them. CDR3 size: 14 residues. Looked up from germline, CDR1 is SGHDN and CDR2 is FVKESK.

Only one count was recorded for this clone. The rearrangement joins TRBV4-1 to TRBJ2-7; TRBD2 aligns across 11 bases. The CDR3 runs 17 residues. V lost 0 bases and J lost 6; bases outside the gene matches: 10. Germline V gives CDR1 MGHRA, CDR2 YSYEKL. The CDR3 coding sequence is TGCGCCAGCAGCCAAGATCTAACTAGCGGGGGCATTAGCGAGCAGTACTTC. Amino acids: CASSQDLTSGGISEQYF.

This clone was observed once. The chain carries TRBV19 and TRBJ2-7; D unresolved. CDR1 is LNHDA, CDR2 SQIVND, per germline (reference sequence). This CDR3 spans 13 amino acids. Trimming shortened V by 4 bases and J by 2 bases, and 9 bases separated the two germline ends. CDR3 DNA: TGTGCCAGTAGTACCAGAGGTACCTACGAGCAGTACTTC. Amino acid sequence: CASSTRGTYEQYF.

This chain connects TRBV28 to TRBJ1-5, with 10 bases that match TRBD1. The V segment lost 2 bases and the J segment 4 bases; nucleotides outside the gene matches: 5. This CDR3 spans 16 amino acids. Germline V gene sequence: CDR1 MDHEN, CDR2 SYDVKM. CDR3 sequence reads: CASSLEGQGKNQPQHF. In DNA form, the CDR3 reads TGTGCCAGCAGTTTAGAGGGACAGGGGAAAAATCAGCCCCAGCATTTT.

To note about this clone: Because the CDR3 is missing its conserved closing phenylalanine or tryptophan, this is likely a read error. This chain joins TRBV7-2 and TRBJ2-3, with TRBD2 identical over 8 bases. This CDR3 is built from 16 residues. After removal of 1 base from V and 1 base from J, the junction contained 4 bases not matched to a gene. Germline V gene sequence: CDR1 SGHTA, CDR2 FQGNSA. This CDR3 reads CASSLDPAGGTDTQYL. Here the CDR3 DNA reads TGTGCCAGCAGCTTAGATCCAGCGGGGGGCACAGATACGCAGTATCTT.

Concerning this clone: Sequence at one end of the junction differs from germline and may be a read error. The chain combines TRBV28 with TRBJ1-2; TRBD1 matches 9 bases. The CDR3 covers 18 residues. The germline V gene encodes CDR1 MDHEN and CDR2 SYDVKM. This CDR3 reads CAISFRDRDRILNYGYTF. CDR3 coding DNA: TGTGCCATCAGTTTTAGGGACAGGGACCGAATACTCAACTATGGCTACACCTTC.

The gene calls are TRBV7-3 and TRBJ2-2; the match to TRBD2 covers 13 bases. The germline V gene encodes CDR1 SGHTA and CDR2 FQGTGA. Trimming took 5 bases from V and 5 from J; bases not matched to a gene: 11. This CDR3 region has 18 residues. The CDR3 loop is CASSPIIGLAGETGELFF. The CDR3 coding sequence is TGTGCCAGCAGCCCTATCATCGGACTAGCGGGAGAAACCGGGGAGCTGTTTTTT.

The chain uses TRBV11-3 and TRBJ1-1; TRBD1 matches 7 bases. V lost 5 bases, J lost 5 bases, and 2 bases stayed unmatched. The CDR3 loop spans 12 amino acids. Germline CDR1 is SGHNT and CDR2 is YENEEA. CDR3 sequence: CASSGRGTEAFF. The CDR3 bases are TGTGCCAGCAGCGGCAGGGGGACTGAAGCTTTCTTT.

This clone has just one count. The chain carries TRBV21-1 and TRBJ2-3; the table's D call TRBD2 went unverified against the DNA. TRBV21-1 has pseudogene status. This CDR3 region has 17 residues. CDR3 in DNA: TGTGCCAGCAGCAAATATGGGACTAGCGGGGGGCGGGCTACGCAGTATTTT. Translating gives CASSKYGTSGGRATQYF.

The rearrangement uses TRBV5-4 and TRBJ2-7; possible D gene TRBD1, 5 bases. Germline-derived CDR1 and CDR2 are SGHNT and YYREEE (reference sequence). Trimming pared 4 bases from V and 0 bases from J, leaving 11 bases between. The CDR3 extends over 14 amino acids. CDR3 nucleotides: TGTGCCAGCAGCAGCCTTCAGGGCTCCTACGAGCAGTACTTC. Amino acids: CASSSLQGSYEQYF.

The V gene is TRBV28, the J gene TRBJ1-2; D might be TRBD1 (5 bases). The germline V gene encodes CDR1 MDHEN and CDR2 SYDVKM. Trimming took 3 bases from V and 10 from J, leaving 12 bases between them. This CDR3 is 12 amino acids long. The CDR3 protein is CASSFGGGLYTF. CDR3 DNA sequence: TGTGCCAGCAGTTTCGGGGGAGGCCTCTACACCTTC.

This chain uses TRBV15 with TRBJ2-3; D gene uncertain. CDR1 is LNHNV, CDR2 YYDKDF, per germline (reference sequence). The CDR3 has 13 amino acids. V was pared by 3 bases and J by 5 bases, with 9 bases between. CDR3 sequence reads: CATSSGSVDTQYF. The CDR3, as DNA: TGTGCCACCAGCAGTGGTTCAGTAGATACGCAGTATTTT.

The chain recombines TRBV29-1 with TRBJ2-7, with a weak D call TRBD1 (5 bases). V was trimmed by 4 bases and J by 7 bases, leaving 23 bases between them. The germline V gene encodes CDR1 SQVTM and CDR2 ANQGSEA. The length of the CDR3 is 15 residues. CDR3 nucleotide sequence: TGCAGCGTTGTTCCAGGGTCCCCTCTATTGGGGGAGCAGTACTTC. Protein product: CSVVPGSPLLGEQYF.

The chain employs TRBV30 and TRBJ2-6; D possibly corresponds to TRBD2 (7 bases). This CDR3 is 16 amino acids long. Trimming shortened V by 3 bases and J by 8 bases, and 20 bases separated the two germline ends. Germline CDR1 and CDR2: GTSNPN and SVGIG (reference sequence). DNA for the CDR3: TGTGCCTGGAGCACACAGGGAGGGGTCTGGACCAACGTCCTGACTTTC. Its translation is CAWSTQGGVWTNVLTF.

The rearrangement joins TRBV18 to TRBJ2-1, with 13 bases that match TRBD2. Germline V gene sequence: CDR1 KGHSH, CDR2 LQKENI. Trimming at V came to 8 bases and at J to 6 bases, leaving 10 bases not matched to a gene. This CDR3 spans 16 amino acids. The DNA for the CDR3 is TGTGCCAGCCGACGGACTAGCGGGAGAGGGAGCAATGAGCAGTTCTTC. As protein: CASRRTSGRGSNEQFF.

This chain joins TRBV9 and TRBJ1-4, with no clear D. This CDR3 has 15 amino acids. The V gene lost 0 bases and the J gene lost 6 bases, with 12 bases spanning the gap. Germline lookup yields CDR1 SGDLS and CDR2 YYNGEE. The DNA of the CDR3 is TGTGCCAGCAGCGTAGACGAGGGTGGCCATGAAAAACTGTTTTTT. Residues: CASSVDEGGHEKLFF.